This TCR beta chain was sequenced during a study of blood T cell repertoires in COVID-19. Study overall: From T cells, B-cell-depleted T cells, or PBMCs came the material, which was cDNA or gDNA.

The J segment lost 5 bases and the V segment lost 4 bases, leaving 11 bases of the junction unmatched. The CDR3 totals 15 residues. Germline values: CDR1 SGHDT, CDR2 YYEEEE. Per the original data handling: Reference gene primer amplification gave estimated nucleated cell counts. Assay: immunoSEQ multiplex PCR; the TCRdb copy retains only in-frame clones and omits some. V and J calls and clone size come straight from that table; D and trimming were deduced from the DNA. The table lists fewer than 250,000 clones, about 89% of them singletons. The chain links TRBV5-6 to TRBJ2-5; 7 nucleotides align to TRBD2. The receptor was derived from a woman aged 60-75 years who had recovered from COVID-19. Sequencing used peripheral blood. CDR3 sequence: CASSNPNGGLETQYF. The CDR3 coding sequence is TGTGCCAGCAGCAACCCCAACGGGGGGTTGGAGACCCAGTACTTC.